This TCR beta chain was identified in a study of T cell responses to AZD1222 COVID-19 vaccine. Germline CDR1 reads SGHRS; CDR2 reads YFSETQ. The CDR3 spans 16 residues. The V end was cut by 5 bases, the J end by 0 bases, with 17 bases between. The table came from immunoSEQ multiplex PCR; TCRdb's copy has only in-frame clones and leaves some out. The sample has about 78,000 clones, nearly 90% seen once. The count of this clone is one. The chain has TRBV5-1 and TRBJ1-1; D gene unclear. The sequence derives from an adult in good health. The specimen was peripheral blood, collected on day 0 of MenACWY control vaccination. CDR3 coding DNA: TGCGCCAGCAGTCCCGCAGCTGGAGTTTTGAACACTGAAGCTTTCTTT. As protein: CASSPAAGVLNTEAFF.